The 21 T cell receptor beta chains given below trace back to one sample, sequenced in a study of blood T cells in healthy people across ages. Primed by a sample-barcoded 5' primer and a J-beta primer mix, a second PCR proceeded for 7 to 11 cycles. TCRdb fed the 5' RACE reads into MiXCR, producing one record per CDR3 protein. The data contain 1.5 million to 2 million distinct CDR3 sequences, 35% to 50% of them singletons. Sequenced: blood. All receptors come from a human donor in good health.

The sample holds a few counts of this clonotype. The V and J genes are TRBV27 and TRBJ1-1; perhaps TRBD1 as D (5 bases). V was cut by 5 bases and J by 8 bases, with 9 bases left in between. The CDR3 length is 11 residues. Per the germline V gene, CDR1 is MNHEY and CDR2 is SMNVEV (reference sequence). CDR3 in DNA: TGTGCCAGCAGTACCGGGGGGGAAGCTTTCTTT. This sequence encodes CASSTGGEAFF.

This chain uses TRBV9 with TRBJ2-7; D might be TRBD2 (5 bases). The J call may be mistaken, given a closer DNA end match to TRBJ2-1. The CDR3 runs to 13 residues. CDR1 SGDLS and CDR2 YYNGEE come from the germline V gene. For the CDR3, the DNA is TGTGCCAGCAGCGTAGTAGGTGACTACGAGCAGTTCTTC. Amino acid sequence: CASSVVGDYEQFF.

Concerning this clonotype itself: A read error is possible here, since a much larger clone lies one base away. The rearrangement links TRBV29-1 to TRBJ2-1, with TRBD2 identical over 9 bases. Germline CDR1 reads SQVTM; CDR2 reads ANQGSEA. The CDR3 totals 14 residues. V lost 1 base, J lost 2 bases, and 0 bases stayed unmatched. The DNA of the CDR3 is TGCAGCGTTGAAGGCGGGGGGGCCTACAATGAGCAGTTCTTC. Its protein product is CSVEGGGAYNEQFF.

This clonotype has only a few counts. The chain links TRBV20-1 to TRBJ2-1; 9 bases are a match to TRBD2. The ends lost 2 bases at V and 9 bases at J; junction bases unmatched: 11. Per the germline V gene, CDR1 is DFQATT and CDR2 is SNEGSKA (reference sequence). CDR3 length equals 15 residues. The chain's CDR3 is CSARTSGGFNGEQFF. In nucleotides, the CDR3 is TGCAGTGCTAGAACCAGCGGGGGGTTTAATGGTGAGCAGTTCTTC.

This clonotype appeared once. The junction shows a germline mismatch at one end, possibly a read error. The CDR3 nucleotides read TGTGCCAGCAGCCCTAACAGGGGCCCCTACAGTGAGCAGTTCTTC. It codes for CASSPNRGPYSEQFF. The chain recombines TRBV7-9 with TRBJ2-1, with TRBD1 matching 7 bases. The CDR3 loop spans 15 amino acids. The germline gives CDR1 SEHNR, CDR2 FQNEAQ (reference sequence).

This clonotype was counted a few times. The chain combines TRBV29-1 with TRBJ2-4, with D maybe TRBD1 (6 bases). The end of the DNA is better explained by TRBJ2-7, so the J call may be wrong. The CDR3 covers 10 residues. CDR1 and CDR2 (germline): SQVTM, ANQGSEA. The CDR3 sequence: CSLGGCEQYF. DNA for the CDR3: TGCAGCCTAGGGGGATGCGAGCAGTACTTC.

This chain joins TRBV2 and TRBJ1-2, with unresolved D. The CDR3 covers 14 residues. Trimming took off 7 bases at V and 4 bases at J, with 16 bases between the two ends. Germline assignment: CDR1 SNHLY and CDR2 FYNNEI. The CDR3, as DNA: TGTGCCAGCACCGAGGGTCCCGCTGCCTATGGCTACACCTTC. Amino acid sequence: CASTEGPAAYGYTF.

The V gene is TRBV9, the J gene TRBJ2-2; possibly TRBD1 for D (5 bases). The V end lost 3 bases, the J end lost 6 bases, and 12 bases lay between the germline ends. The CDR3 contains 14 residues. Germline V gene data show CDR1 as SGDLS and CDR2 as YYNGEE. The CDR3 DNA sequence: TGTGCCAGCAGCGCAACAGGTGCAGCCGGGGAGCTGTTTTTT. Protein product: CASSATGAAGELFF.

This clonotype was picked up a small number of times. The J gene is TRBJ2-1, the V gene TRBV27; D possibly corresponds to TRBD1 (5 bases). V was shortened by 0 bases and J by 5 bases, with 8 bases between the two germline ends. The CDR3 runs 14 residues. CDR1 is MNHEY, CDR2 SMNVEV, per germline (reference sequence). The CDR3 here is CASSLSDIDNEQFF. CDR3 in DNA: TGTGCCAGCAGTTTATCGGACATAGACAATGAGCAGTTCTTC.

This clonotype occurred a few times. The chain carries TRBV7-2 and TRBJ2-5; TRBD1 might be the D (6 bases). The J call could be wrong; TRBJ2-7 is a better fit for the DNA end. The CDR3 runs to 14 residues. Germline CDR1 reads SGHTA; CDR2 reads FQGNSA. The DNA of the CDR3 is TGTGCCAGCAGCTTAATGGCACAGGGCGGCGAGCAGTACTTC. This encodes CASSLMAQGGEQYF.

This clonotype was seen a single time. The V gene is TRBV7-9, the J gene TRBJ1-1, with 8 bases that match TRBD1. There are 14 residues in the CDR3. The J segment lost 5 bases and the V segment lost 0 bases, leaving 2 bases of the junction unmatched. Germline V gene data show CDR1 as SEHNR and CDR2 as FQNEAQ (reference sequence). Written as DNA, the CDR3 is TGTGCCAGCAGCTTAGCCTGGACAGGGACTGAAGCTTTCTTT. Translation: CASSLAWTGTEAFF.

This clonotype has a handful of counts. This chain joins TRBV10-2 and TRBJ2-7; D perhaps matches TRBD1 (6 bases). Looked up from germline, CDR1 is WSHSY and CDR2 is SAAADI. The CDR3 loop spans 14 amino acids. Between the trimmed V and J ends, which lost 3 bases and 3 bases, there was a span of 12 bases. The CDR3 DNA is TGCGCCAGCAGTGAAAGCCAGGGGCGCTACGAGCAGTACTTC. Its translation: CASSESQGRYEQYF.

The CDR3: CASSLSPSGDTQYF. The CDR3 region has the DNA TGTGCCAGCAGCTTGAGCCCTTCAGGAGATACGCAGTATTTT. This chain uses TRBV5-4 with TRBJ2-3; D unclear. Germline assignment: CDR1 SGHNT and CDR2 YYREEE (reference sequence). Trimming pared 1 base from V and 5 bases from J, leaving 11 bases between. This CDR3 contains 14 residues.

In this sample, this clonotype turned up a few times. The J gene is TRBJ1-2, the V gene TRBV9, with 8 bases that match TRBD1. V lost 2 bases to trimming and J lost 5 bases; unmatched junction nucleotides: 8. The CDR3 is 15 amino acids. CDR1 SGDLS and CDR2 YYNGEE come from the germline V gene. CDR3 coding DNA: TGTGCCAGCAGCGTGAGACAGGGGAGCTGGTATGGCTACACCTTC. Protein: CASSVRQGSWYGYTF.

This clonotype was observed a handful of times. The chain recombines TRBV7-2 with TRBJ2-7; D unresolved. Looked up from germline, CDR1 is SGHTA and CDR2 is FQGNSA. The CDR3 length is 14 residues. The V gene lost 3 bases and the J gene lost 7 bases, with 16 bases spanning the gap. Here the CDR3 reads CASSFRNPGEEQYF. The CDR3 nucleotides are TGTGCCAGCAGCTTTAGGAACCCTGGTGAAGAGCAGTACTTC.

On this clonotype: Its ends do not fully match the called genes, so a read error is possible. This chain joins TRBV2 and TRBJ2-5, with 11 bases identical to TRBD2. The CDR3 is 15 residues long. From germline, CDR1 is SNHLY and CDR2 FYNNEI. The CDR3 spells CTSSEGIAGGPTQYF. CDR3 nucleotides: TGTACCAGCAGTGAAGGAATAGCGGGGGGGCCGACCCAGTACTTC.

This chain links TRBV20-1 with TRBJ2-5; TRBD2 matches 7 bases. The J call may not be correct, given that the DNA end is closer to TRBJ2-7. The CDR3 loop spans 15 amino acids. Germline V gene sequence: CDR1 DFQATT, CDR2 SNEGSKA (reference sequence). CDR3 sequence reads: CSATRTASGYYEQYF. The DNA for the CDR3 is TGCAGTGCTACCCGGACGGCTAGCGGCTACTACGAGCAGTACTTC.

The V gene is TRBV24-1, the J gene TRBJ2-4; TRBD1 agrees at 9 bases. The tail of the sequence fits TRBJ2-7 better, so the J call may be wrong. CDR3 length: 14 residues. Germline CDR1 reads KGHDR; CDR2 reads SFDVKD. The CDR3 region has the DNA TGTGCCACCAGTGAAACCGGGACAGGGAGCGAGCAGTACTTC. Translated, it gives CATSETGTGSEQYF.

The V gene is TRBV7-8, the J gene TRBJ2-5; 7 bases are a match to TRBD2. The V segment lost 2 bases and the J segment 9 bases; nucleotides outside the gene matches: 9. This CDR3 spans 14 amino acids. Germline values: CDR1 SGHVS, CDR2 FQNEAQ. CDR3 sequence reads: CASSLLAGVASQYF. The DNA for the CDR3 is TGTGCCAGCAGCTTACTGGCGGGGGTTGCGTCCCAGTACTTC.

This chain links TRBV19 with TRBJ1-4; D gene uncertain. CDR1 is LNHDA and CDR2 is SQIVND in the germline V gene (reference sequence). This CDR3 has 14 amino acids. Trimming pared 2 bases from V and 6 bases from J, leaving 10 bases between. Here the CDR3 DNA reads TGTGCCAGTAGTATAAGGAGGTTCGATGAAAAACTGTTTTTT. Amino acids: CASSIRRFDEKLFF.

The table lists this clonotype with a few counts. The rearrangement uses TRBV7-2 and TRBJ2-5, with a possible D match to TRBD1 (6 bases). V was clipped by 5 bases and J by 3 bases, with 10 bases between them. CDR1 and CDR2 from the germline V gene are SGHTA and FQGNSA. This CDR3 spans 13 amino acids. As DNA, the CDR3 is TGTGCCAGCAGCACCCGACAGGAAGAGACCCAGTACTTC. Its protein product is CASSTRQEETQYF.